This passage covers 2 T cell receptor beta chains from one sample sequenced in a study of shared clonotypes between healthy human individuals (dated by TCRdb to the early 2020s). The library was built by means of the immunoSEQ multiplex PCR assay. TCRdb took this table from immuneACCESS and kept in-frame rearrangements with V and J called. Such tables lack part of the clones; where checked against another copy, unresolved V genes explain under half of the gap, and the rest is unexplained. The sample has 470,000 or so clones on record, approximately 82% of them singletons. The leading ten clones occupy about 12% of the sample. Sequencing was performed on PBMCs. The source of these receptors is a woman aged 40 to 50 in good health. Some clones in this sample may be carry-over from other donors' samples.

The CDR3 sequence is CASSFPAEVSYNSPLHF. The CDR3 DNA is TGTGCCAGCAGTTTTCCCGCCGAGGTCTCCTATAATTCACCCCTCCACTTT. V is TRBV28 and J is TRBJ1-6; no clear D. In germline, CDR1 is MDHEN, CDR2 SYDVKM. There are 17 residues in the CDR3. Deletions cut 3 bases from V and 0 bases from J, with 12 bases between.

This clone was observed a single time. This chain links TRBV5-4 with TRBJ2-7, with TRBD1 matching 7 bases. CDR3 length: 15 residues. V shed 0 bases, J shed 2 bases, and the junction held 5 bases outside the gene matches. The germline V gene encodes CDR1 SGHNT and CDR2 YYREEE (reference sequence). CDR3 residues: CASSLVGGQTYEQYF. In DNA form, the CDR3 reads TGTGCCAGCAGCTTGGTTGGGGGACAGACCTACGAGCAGTACTTC.